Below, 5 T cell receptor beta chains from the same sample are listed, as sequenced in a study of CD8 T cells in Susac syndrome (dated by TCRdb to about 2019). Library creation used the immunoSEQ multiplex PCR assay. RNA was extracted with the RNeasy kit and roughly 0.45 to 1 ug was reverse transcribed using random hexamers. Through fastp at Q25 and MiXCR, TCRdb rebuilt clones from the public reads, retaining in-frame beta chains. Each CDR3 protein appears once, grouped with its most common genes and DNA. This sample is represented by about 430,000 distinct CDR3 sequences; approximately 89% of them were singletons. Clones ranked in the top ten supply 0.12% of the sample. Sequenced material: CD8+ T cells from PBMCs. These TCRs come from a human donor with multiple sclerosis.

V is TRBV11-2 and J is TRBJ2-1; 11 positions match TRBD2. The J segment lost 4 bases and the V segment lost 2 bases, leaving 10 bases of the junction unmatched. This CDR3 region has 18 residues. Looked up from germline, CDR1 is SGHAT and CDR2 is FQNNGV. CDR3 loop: CASSLYVAGGSTYNEQFF. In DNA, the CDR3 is TGTGCCAGCAGCTTATATGTAGCGGGGGGGTCTACATACAATGAGCAGTTCTTC.

The CDR3 reads CAIRFTGTGGYEQYF. CDR3 nucleotide sequence: TGTGCCATCAGATTTACCGGGACAGGGGGCTACGAGCAGTACTTC. V is TRBV10-3 and J is TRBJ2-7; 11 bases match TRBD1. The V gene's germline CDR1 is ENHRY and CDR2 SYGVKD. Unmatched junction bases numbered 7, after V lost 6 bases and J lost 3 bases. This CDR3 region has 15 residues.

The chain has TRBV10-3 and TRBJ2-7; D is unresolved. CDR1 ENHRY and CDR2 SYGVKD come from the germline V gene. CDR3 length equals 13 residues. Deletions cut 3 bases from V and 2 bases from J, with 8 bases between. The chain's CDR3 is CAISDEAPYEQYF. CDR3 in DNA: TGTGCCATCAGTGATGAGGCACCCTACGAGCAGTACTTC.

In DNA form, the CDR3 reads TGTGCCAGCAGTGAACTCTGGGTTTATACCTACGAGCAGTACTTC. Amino acids: CASSELWVYTYEQYF. This chain links TRBV2 with TRBJ2-7; no reliable D call. Germline V lookup: CDR1 SNHLY, CDR2 FYNNEI. The CDR3 contains 15 residues. V shed 2 bases and J shed 2 bases, with 13 bases lying between them. The full variable domain, with the rest looked up from reference TRBV2 and TRBJ2-7, is EPEVTQTPSHQVTQMGQEVILRCVPISNHLYFYWYRQILGQKVEFLVSFYNNEISEKSEIFDDQFSVERPDGSNFTLKIRSTKLEDSAMYFCASSELWVYTYEQYFGPGTRLTVT.

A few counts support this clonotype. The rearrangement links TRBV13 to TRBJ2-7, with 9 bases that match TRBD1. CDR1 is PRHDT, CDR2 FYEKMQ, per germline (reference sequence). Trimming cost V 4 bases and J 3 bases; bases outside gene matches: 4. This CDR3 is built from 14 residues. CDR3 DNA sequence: TGTGCCAGCAGCTCCGGACAGGGGAACTACGAGCAGTACTTC. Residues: CASSSGQGNYEQYF.